This T cell receptor (beta chain) was obtained from a study of CXCR3-negative and CXCR3-positive naive CD8 T cells. Study-level points and caveats: A higher hydrophobicity marked the TRB CDR3s of CXCR3-positive naive cells versus CXCR3-negative naive cells.

Naive CD8+ T lymphocytes were specified as CD45RO-CCR7+CD27+CD95-. Remarks on this clonotype: Its antigen is currently unknown.

UMI-tagged TRB cDNA libraries were built via 5' RACE. TCRdb re-called the 5' RACE reads, yielding one record per CDR3 amino acid sequence without DNA. The sample holds 20,000 to 30,000 distinct CDR3 sequences. CDR1 and CDR2 (germline): LGHNT, FRNRAP. The CDR3 is made up of 13 amino acids. Material for sequencing was naive CXCR3- CD8+ T cells from blood. Subset given: CD45RO-CCR7+CD27+CD95- naive CD8+ T cells lacking CXCR3 (TNR3-). The receptor comes from a human donor in good health. Some clones in this sample may be carry-over from other donors' samples. The chain uses TRBV12-5 and TRBJ2-1; TCRdb reports TRBD1, a call that lacks DNA to check it against. The CDR3 region is CASGLAGNNEQFF.